The 4 T cell receptor beta chains reported below all come from one sample, sequenced in a study of T cell changes during pregnancy in multiple sclerosis. The protocol was immunoSEQ multiplex PCR, while the TCRdb copy is restricted to in-frame clones and leaves out a portion. This table holds more than 20,000 clones, approximately 80% found once. The starting material was CD8+ T cells from peripheral blood mononuclear cells, obtained in the first trimester of pregnancy. All receptors come from a female donor in good health, enrolled as a control in a pregnancy study.

CDR3 in amino acids: CASEDRENTEAFF. The CDR3 nucleotides read TGTGCCAGCGAAGACAGGGAGAACACTGAAGCTTTCTTT. This chain uses TRBV27 with TRBJ1-1; 7 nucleotides line up with TRBD1. The germline V gene encodes CDR1 MNHEY and CDR2 SMNVEV (reference sequence). V lost 8 bases to trimming and J lost 1 base; unmatched junction nucleotides: 4. CDR3 length equals 13 residues.

This chain's CDR3 is CASKGPRDRDPDTQYF. The CDR3 DNA follows: TGTGCCAGCAAGGGGCCCCGGGACAGGGATCCAGATACGCAGTATTTT. The rearrangement uses TRBV2 and TRBJ2-3; 9 bases are shared with TRBD1. There are 16 residues in the CDR3. The J segment lost 4 bases and the V segment lost 7 bases, leaving 12 bases of the junction unmatched. Germline CDR1 and CDR2: SNHLY and FYNNEI.

The rearrangement links TRBV27 to TRBJ2-2; 12 bases align to TRBD2. Germline CDR1 MNHEY, CDR2 SMNVEV (reference sequence). The CDR3 is 18 residues long. Losses at the gene ends were 2 bases for V and 5 bases for J; bases not matched to a gene: 9. The DNA for the CDR3 is TGTGCCAGCAGTTTAGTTGGACTAGCGGGGAGGGAGACCGGGGAGCTGTTTTTT. Protein: CASSLVGLAGRETGELFF.

The V gene is TRBV9, the J gene TRBJ1-3; D not resolved. This CDR3 is 14 amino acids long. Germline-derived CDR1 and CDR2 are SGDLS and YYNGEE. V lost 3 bases and J 2 bases, leaving 9 bases between the germline ends. For the CDR3, the DNA is TGTGCCAGCAGCGAAGACGGAGCTGGAAACACCATATATTTT. This gives the protein CASSEDGAGNTIYF.